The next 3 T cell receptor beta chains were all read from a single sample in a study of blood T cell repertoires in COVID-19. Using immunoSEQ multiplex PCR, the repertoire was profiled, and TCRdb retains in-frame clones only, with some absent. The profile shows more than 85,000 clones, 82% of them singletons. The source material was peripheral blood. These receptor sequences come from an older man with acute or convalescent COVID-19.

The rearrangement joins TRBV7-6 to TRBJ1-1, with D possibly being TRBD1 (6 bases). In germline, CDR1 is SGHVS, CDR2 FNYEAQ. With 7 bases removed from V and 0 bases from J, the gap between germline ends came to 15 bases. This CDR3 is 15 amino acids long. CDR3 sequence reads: CASNPRTDLNTEAFF. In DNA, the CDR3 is TGTGCCAGCAACCCTCGGACAGACTTGAACACTGAAGCTTTCTTT.

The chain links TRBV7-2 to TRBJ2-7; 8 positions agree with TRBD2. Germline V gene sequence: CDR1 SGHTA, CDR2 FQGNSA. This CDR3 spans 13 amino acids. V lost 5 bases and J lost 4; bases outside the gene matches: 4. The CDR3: CASSVSGSYEQYF. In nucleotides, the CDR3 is TGTGCCAGCAGCGTAAGCGGGAGTTACGAGCAGTACTTC.

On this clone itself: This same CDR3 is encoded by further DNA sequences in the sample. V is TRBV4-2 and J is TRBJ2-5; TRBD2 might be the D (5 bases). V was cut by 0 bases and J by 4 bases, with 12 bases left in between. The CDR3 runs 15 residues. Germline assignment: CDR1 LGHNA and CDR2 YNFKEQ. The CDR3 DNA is TGTGCCAGCAGCCAAGATTTCCGGGGTGGAGAGACCCAGTACTTC. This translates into CASSQDFRGGETQYF.